This entry lists 18 T cell receptor beta chains sequenced from one sample in a study of shared clonotypes between healthy human individuals. The assay was immunoSEQ multiplex PCR, and TCRdb's table has in-frame clones only and misses some. The sample carries 2 million to 2.5 million clones, more than 85% recorded once. Sequenced: naive CD4+ T cells from PBMCs. The subset is: CD45RA+ positively selected. The receptors were gathered from a man between 18 and 35 years old in good health. Some clones in this sample may be carry-over from other donors' samples.

This rearrangement joins TRBV14 to TRBJ1-4; no firm D call. The CDR3 contains 14 residues. CDR1 SGHDN and CDR2 FVKESK come from the germline V gene. Trimming took off 0 bases at V and 8 bases at J, with 10 bases between the two ends. CDR3 DNA: TGTGCCAGCAGCCAAGATTTCACAAGGGAAAAACTGTTTTTT. Amino acid sequence: CASSQDFTREKLFF.

The chain employs TRBV19 and TRBJ2-3, with TRBD2 as a possible D gene (6 bases). The CDR3 sequence is 14 residues long. Germline values: CDR1 LNHDA, CDR2 SQIVND (reference sequence). Trimming stripped 5 bases from V and 2 bases from J, with 11 bases between. Here the CDR3 DNA reads TGTGCCAGTAGTTCCGGGAGCCTCACAGATACGCAGTATTTT. This encodes CASSSGSLTDTQYF.

The CDR3 spells CASSRGLGTNEKLFF. In DNA, the CDR3 is TGTGCCAGTAGTAGAGGCCTCGGAACTAATGAAAAACTGTTTTTT. V gene TRBV19 combines with J gene TRBJ1-4; D gene uncertain. The CDR3 is 15 amino acids. The V and J ends lost 4 bases and 1 base respectively, with 10 bases between them. The germline gives CDR1 LNHDA, CDR2 SQIVND (reference sequence).

This sequence joins TRBV5-1 and TRBJ1-4; 8 nucleotides match TRBD1. Unmatched junction bases numbered 4, after V lost 1 base and J lost 8 bases. CDR1 is SGHRS and CDR2 is YFSETQ in the germline V gene. This CDR3 is built from 14 residues. CDR3 DNA sequence: TGCGCCAGCAGCTTGTGGACAGGGCAAGAAAAACTGTTTTTT. Encoded protein: CASSLWTGQEKLFF.

Worth noting for this clone: Other DNA sequences in the same sample also yield this CDR3. V usage is TRBV28 and J usage is TRBJ2-2; D gene uncertain. V was shortened by 6 bases and J by 6 bases, with 5 bases between the two germline ends. Germline lookup yields CDR1 MDHEN and CDR2 SYDVKM. The CDR3 spans 11 residues. CDR3 in DNA: TGTGCCAGCAGCCGTCCCGGGGAGCTGTTTTTT. Translating it yields CASSRPGELFF.

The genes are TRBV28 and TRBJ1-2, with 9 bases fitting TRBD1. The germline gives CDR1 MDHEN, CDR2 SYDVKM. CDR3 length: 14 residues. V lost 4 bases, J lost 6 bases, and 6 bases stayed unmatched. The CDR3 is CASSWGTGGNGYTF. The CDR3 DNA sequence: TGTGCCAGCAGTTGGGGTACAGGGGGCAATGGCTACACCTTC.

V gene TRBV29-1 combines with J gene TRBJ2-5; D remains unclear. Germline CDR1 SQVTM, CDR2 ANQGSEA. V was cut by 3 bases and J by 0 bases, with 8 bases left in between. This CDR3 has 13 residues. CDR3 residues: CSVETSYQETQYF. Written as DNA, the CDR3 is TGCAGCGTTGAGACATCGTACCAAGAGACCCAGTACTTC. Variable domain in full (rest from reference TRBV29-1 and TRBJ2-5): SAVISQKPSRDICQRGTSLTIQCQVDSQVTMMFWYRQQPGQSLTLIATANQGSEATYESGFVIDKFPISRPNLTFSTLTVSNMSPEDSSIYLCSVETSYQETQYFGPGTRLLVL.

This clone was seen only once. The gene calls are TRBV15 and TRBJ1-2; D uncertain. The CDR3 spans 14 residues. Germline values: CDR1 LNHNV, CDR2 YYDKDF (reference sequence). V was trimmed by 8 bases and J by 5 bases, leaving 18 bases between them. For the CDR3, the DNA is TGTGCCACCGAGGCGGCGCCAGGCCTTTATGGCTACACCTTC. Protein product: CATEAAPGLYGYTF.

The gene calls are TRBV2 and TRBJ2-5; D remains unclear. Germline loops: CDR1 SNHLY, CDR2 FYNNEI. This CDR3 contains 14 residues. Trimming removed 4 bases at V and 5 bases at J, with 14 bases between. The CDR3 DNA reads TGTGCCAGCAGTGTGTCCTCGAAAAGGGAGACCCAGTACTTC. Its protein product is CASSVSSKRETQYF.

The V and J genes are TRBV18 and TRBJ1-5; 7 nucleotides align to TRBD1. Germline CDR1 KGHSH, CDR2 LQKENI. The CDR3 covers 14 residues. After removal of 6 bases from V and 4 bases from J, the junction contained 6 bases not matched to a gene. CDR3 sequence (DNA): TGTGCCAGCTCGGGAGGACAGGCGAATCAGCCCCAGCATTTT. Translation: CASSGGQANQPQHF.

The chain uses TRBV29-1 and TRBJ2-5; perhaps TRBD1 as D (5 bases). The J call could be wrong; TRBJ2-7 is a better fit for the DNA end. The CDR3 runs 12 residues. Germline V CDR1 and CDR2: SQVTM, ANQGSEA. The CDR3 DNA follows: TGCAGCGCTACCTCGGACATCTACGAGCAGTACTTC. Translated, it gives CSATSDIYEQYF.

This clone showed up just once. This rearrangement joins TRBV4-2 to TRBJ2-1; a weak D match, TRBD2 (6 bases). V was clipped by 6 bases and J by 2 bases, with 14 bases between them. This CDR3 comprises 15 residues. Germline assignment: CDR1 LGHNA and CDR2 YNFKEQ. The CDR3 DNA reads as TGTGCCAGCAGTCCGCGGGGAGAAACCTACAATGAGCAGTTCTTC. As protein: CASSPRGETYNEQFF.

The rearrangement uses TRBV15 and TRBJ1-2; weak D call: TRBD1 (5 bases). From germline, CDR1 is LNHNV and CDR2 YYDKDF (reference sequence). Trimming pared 2 bases from V and 0 bases from J, leaving 16 bases between. The CDR3 loop spans 17 amino acids. The DNA of the CDR3 is TGTGCCACCAGCAGATTTTTCCGGGACGGTCCTAACTATGGCTACACCTTC. Protein product: CATSRFFRDGPNYGYTF.

The chain links TRBV5-1 to TRBJ1-1; D not certain. Germline lookup yields CDR1 SGHRS and CDR2 YFSETQ. The CDR3 spans 16 residues. Trimming shortened V by 3 bases and J by 3 bases, and 18 bases separated the two germline ends. CDR3 nucleotide sequence: TGCGCCAGCAGCTCGGAAGGATGGGGTGGGGACACTGAAGCTTTCTTT. Translated: CASSSEGWGGDTEAFF.

The chain's CDR3 is CASSQETSSEQYF. The CDR3 DNA reads as TGTGCCAGCAGCCAGGAGACTAGTTCCGAGCAGTACTTC. This chain links TRBV4-2 with TRBJ2-7; TRBD2 might be the D (6 bases). The CDR3 runs to 13 residues. Germline V gene sequence: CDR1 LGHNA, CDR2 YNFKEQ. V was pared by 3 bases and J by 6 bases, with 12 bases between.

A remark on this clone: Other nucleotide sequences in the sample specify the same CDR3. The chain employs TRBV10-3 and TRBJ1-1, with D unresolved. V lost 5 bases and J 4 bases, leaving 5 bases between the germline ends. The CDR3 is 11 residues long. Germline-derived CDR1 and CDR2 are ENHRY and SYGVKD. This chain's CDR3 is CAISSGTEAFF. CDR3 DNA: TGTGCCATCAGTTCGGGCACTGAAGCTTTCTTT.

The V call is TRBV25-1, the J call TRBJ2-5; no clear D gene. The CDR3 consists of 14 residues. V was clipped by 2 bases and J by 4 bases, with 11 bases between them. The V gene's germline CDR1 is MGHDK and CDR2 SYGVNS. Written as DNA, the CDR3 is TGTGCCAGCAGTGAAGTCGGGCCGAGAGAGACCCAGTACTTC. Translation: CASSEVGPRETQYF.

The chain couples TRBV5-1 to TRBJ2-5, with D possibly matching TRBD2 (6 bases). The CDR3 is 14 amino acids. Trimming took off 4 bases at V and 5 bases at J, with 15 bases between the two ends. Germline values: CDR1 SGHRS, CDR2 YFSETQ. CDR3 loop: CASSPAGWGETQYF. DNA of the CDR3: TGCGCCAGCAGCCCCGCGGGGTGGGGGGAGACCCAGTACTTC.